This entry describes one T cell receptor beta chain. The junction shows a germline mismatch at one end, possibly a read error. This CDR3 has 17 amino acids. The germline V gene encodes CDR1 SSHAT and CDR2 FNYEAQ (reference sequence). This sample is drawn from a study of blood T cell repertoires in COVID-19. Study-level background: From the United States, Italy and Spain came samples of acute and convalescent COVID-19. T cells, B-cell-depleted T cells, or PBMCs supplied cDNA or gDNA.

As handled by the study authors: Amplification from reference gene primers served as the basis for estimated nucleated cell counts. The repertoire was sequenced with immunoSEQ multiplex PCR; TCRdb's copy has only in-frame clones and lacks some. V and J calls plus clone size are reproduced from that table; the DNA served to infer D and trimming. In the table there are some 85,000 clones, 78% of which are singletons. Seattle cases were enrolled at active infection and followed longitudinally. The V and J genes are TRBV7-7 and TRBJ2-2; TRBD2 aligns across 9 bases. The sample taken for sequencing was peripheral blood. The sequence derives from a man between 65 and 80 years old with COVID-19, enrolled during active disease. The DNA of the CDR3 is TGTGCTAGCAGCTTAAGCAGGGCTAGCGGGGACACCGGGGAGCTGTTTTTT. This sequence encodes CASSLSRASGDTGELFF.